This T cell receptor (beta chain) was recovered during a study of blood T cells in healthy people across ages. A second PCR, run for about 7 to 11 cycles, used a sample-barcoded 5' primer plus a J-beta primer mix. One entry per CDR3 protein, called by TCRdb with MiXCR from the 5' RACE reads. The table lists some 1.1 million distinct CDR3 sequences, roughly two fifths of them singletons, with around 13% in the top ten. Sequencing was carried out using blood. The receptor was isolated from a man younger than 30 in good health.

As DNA, the CDR3 is TGTGCCAGCAGAAACGGGGGGCAGGGAGTCTCTGGAAACACCATATATTTT. It codes for CASRNGGQGVSGNTIYF. The V gene is TRBV6-6, the J gene TRBJ1-3; D might be TRBD1 (6 bases). Per the germline V gene, CDR1 is MNHNY and CDR2 is SVGAGI (reference sequence). The CDR3 extends over 17 amino acids. The ends were cut back, 6 bases at V and 0 bases at J, with 18 bases in the middle.